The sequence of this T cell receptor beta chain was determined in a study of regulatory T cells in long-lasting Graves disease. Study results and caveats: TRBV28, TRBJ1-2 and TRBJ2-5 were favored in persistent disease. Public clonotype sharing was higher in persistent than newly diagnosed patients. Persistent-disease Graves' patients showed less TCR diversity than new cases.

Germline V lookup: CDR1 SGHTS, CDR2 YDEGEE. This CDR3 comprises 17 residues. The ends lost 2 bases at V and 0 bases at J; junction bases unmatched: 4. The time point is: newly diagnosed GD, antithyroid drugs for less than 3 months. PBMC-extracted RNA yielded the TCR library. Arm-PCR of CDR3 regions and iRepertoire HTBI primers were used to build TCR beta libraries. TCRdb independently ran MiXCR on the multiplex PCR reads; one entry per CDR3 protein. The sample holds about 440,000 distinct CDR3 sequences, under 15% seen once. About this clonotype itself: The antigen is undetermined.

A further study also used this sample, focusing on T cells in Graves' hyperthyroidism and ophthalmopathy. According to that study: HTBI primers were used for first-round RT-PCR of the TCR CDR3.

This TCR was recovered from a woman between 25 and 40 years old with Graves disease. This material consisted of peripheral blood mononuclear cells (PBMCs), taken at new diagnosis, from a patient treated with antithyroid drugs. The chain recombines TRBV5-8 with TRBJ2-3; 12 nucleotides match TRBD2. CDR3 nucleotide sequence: TGTGCCAGCAGCTTCACTAGCGGGAGGAAAAGCACAGATACGCAGTATTTT. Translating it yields CASSFTSGRKSTDTQYF.